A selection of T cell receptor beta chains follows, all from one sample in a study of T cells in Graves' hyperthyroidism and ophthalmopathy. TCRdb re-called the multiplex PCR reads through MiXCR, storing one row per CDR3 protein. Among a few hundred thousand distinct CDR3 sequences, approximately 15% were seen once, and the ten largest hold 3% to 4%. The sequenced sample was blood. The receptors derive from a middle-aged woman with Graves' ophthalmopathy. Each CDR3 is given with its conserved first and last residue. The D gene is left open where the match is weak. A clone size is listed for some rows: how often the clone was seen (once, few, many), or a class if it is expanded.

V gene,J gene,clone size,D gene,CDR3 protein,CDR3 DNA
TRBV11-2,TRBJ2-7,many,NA,CASSLDRGYEQYF,TGTGCCAGCAGCTTAGATCGAGGGTACGAGCAGTACTTC
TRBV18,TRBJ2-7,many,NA,CASSPPDSYEQYF,TGTGCCAGCTCACCACCGGACAGCTACGAGCAGTACTTC
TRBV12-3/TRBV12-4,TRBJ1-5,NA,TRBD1,CASSPSGTGNQPRHF,TGTGCCAGCAGCCCCTCCGGGACAGGCAATCAGCCCCGGCATTTT
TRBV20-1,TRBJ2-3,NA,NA,CSARVSLTPSTDTQYF,TGCAGTGCTAGAGTTTCACTTACACCAAGCACAGATACGCAGTATTTT
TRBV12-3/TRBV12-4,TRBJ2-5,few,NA,CASSSGGMETQYF,TGTGCCAGCAGTTCGGGCGGAATGGAGACCCAGTACTTC
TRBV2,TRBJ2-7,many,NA,CASSSIPYEQYF,TGTGCCAGCAGCAGTATCCCCTACGAGCAGTACTTC
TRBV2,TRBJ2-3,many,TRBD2,CASTLSGTYTDTQYF,TGTGCCAGTACCCTTAGCGGGACCTACACAGATACGCAGTATTTT
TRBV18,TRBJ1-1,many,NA,CASSLQGGVNTEAFF,TGTGCCAGCTCACTACAGGGAGGTGTGAACACTGAAGCTTTCTTT
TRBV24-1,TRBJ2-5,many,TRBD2,CATSAGGTKETQYF,TGTGCCACCAGTGCGGGAGGGACCAAAGAGACCCAGTACTTC
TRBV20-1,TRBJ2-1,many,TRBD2,CSASSGRGRNEQFF,TGCAGTGCTTCTAGCGGGAGGGGGAGGAATGAGCAGTTCTTC
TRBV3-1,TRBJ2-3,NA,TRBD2,CASSLSLAGYTDTQYF,TGTGCCAGCAGCCTCAGCCTAGCGGGATACACAGATACGCAGTATTTT
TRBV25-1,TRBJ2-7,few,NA,CASSDVGSHDEQYF,TGTGCCAGCAGTGATGTCGGGAGCCACGACGAGCAGTACTTC
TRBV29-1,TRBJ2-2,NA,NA,CSVVGGHTTGELFF,TGCAGCGTTGTCGGGGGACACACCACCGGGGAGCTGTTTTTT
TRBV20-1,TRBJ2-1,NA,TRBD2,CSAPTPSGGGNEQFF,TGCAGTGCTCCAACCCCTAGCGGGGGCGGGAATGAGCAGTTCTTC
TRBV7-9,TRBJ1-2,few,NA,CASSFTGRAHGYTF,TGTGCCAGCAGCTTCACGGGCAGGGCACATGGCTACACCTTC
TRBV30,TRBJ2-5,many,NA,CAWSALGAETQYF,TGTGCCTGGAGTGCCCTGGGGGCAGAGACCCAGTACTTC
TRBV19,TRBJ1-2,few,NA,CASSKIPGRDYGYTF,TGTGCCAGTAGTAAGATCCCAGGGAGGGACTATGGCTACACCTTC
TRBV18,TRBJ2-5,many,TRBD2,CASSGGTREQTQYF,TGTGCCAGCTCAGGAGGGACGCGGGAGCAGACCCAGTACTTC